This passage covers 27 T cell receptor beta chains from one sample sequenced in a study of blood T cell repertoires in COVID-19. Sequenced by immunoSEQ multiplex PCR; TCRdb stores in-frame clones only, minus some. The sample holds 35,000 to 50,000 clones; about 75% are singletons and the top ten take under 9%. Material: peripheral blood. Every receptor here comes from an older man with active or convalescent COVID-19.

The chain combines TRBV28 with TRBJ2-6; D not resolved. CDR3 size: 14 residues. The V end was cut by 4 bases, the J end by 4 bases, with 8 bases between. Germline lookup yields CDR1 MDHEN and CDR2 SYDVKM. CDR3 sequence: CASSSGTGANVLTF. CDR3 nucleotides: TGTGCCAGCAGTTCAGGTACCGGGGCCAACGTCCTGACTTTC.

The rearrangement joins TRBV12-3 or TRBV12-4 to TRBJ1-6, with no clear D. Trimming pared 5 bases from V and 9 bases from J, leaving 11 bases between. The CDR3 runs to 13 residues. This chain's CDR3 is CASSTFGGSPLHF. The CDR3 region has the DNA TGTGCCAGCAGTACTTTCGGAGGTTCACCCCTCCACTTT.

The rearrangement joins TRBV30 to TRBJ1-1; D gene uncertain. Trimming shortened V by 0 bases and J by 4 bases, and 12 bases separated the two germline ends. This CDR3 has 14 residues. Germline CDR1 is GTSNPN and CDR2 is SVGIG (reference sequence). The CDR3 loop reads CAWSVLGRSTEAFF. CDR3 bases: TGTGCCTGGAGTGTACTAGGCAGGTCCACTGAAGCTTTCTTT.

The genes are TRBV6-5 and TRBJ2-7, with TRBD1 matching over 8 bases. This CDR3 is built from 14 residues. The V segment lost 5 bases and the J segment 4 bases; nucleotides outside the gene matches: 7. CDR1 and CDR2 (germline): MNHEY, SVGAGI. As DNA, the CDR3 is TGTGCCAGCAGTAGCGCACAGGGGGAATACGAGCAGTACTTC. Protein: CASSSAQGEYEQYF.

DNA for the CDR3: TGTGCCAGCAGCCAGGGACTAAATTCACCCCTCCACTTT. Its protein is CASSQGLNSPLHF. The chain is built from TRBV6-4 and TRBJ1-6; TRBD1 might be the D (5 bases). The germline V gene has CDR1 MRHNA and CDR2 SNTAGT. V shed 6 bases and J shed 7 bases, with 10 bases lying between them. CDR3 size: 13 residues.

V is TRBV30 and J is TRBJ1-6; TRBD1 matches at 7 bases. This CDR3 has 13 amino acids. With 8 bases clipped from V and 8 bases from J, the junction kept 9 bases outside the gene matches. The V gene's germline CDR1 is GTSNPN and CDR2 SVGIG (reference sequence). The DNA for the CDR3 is TGTGCCCAGGGGGGCAGAGTTGATTCACCCCTCCACTTT. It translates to CAQGGRVDSPLHF.

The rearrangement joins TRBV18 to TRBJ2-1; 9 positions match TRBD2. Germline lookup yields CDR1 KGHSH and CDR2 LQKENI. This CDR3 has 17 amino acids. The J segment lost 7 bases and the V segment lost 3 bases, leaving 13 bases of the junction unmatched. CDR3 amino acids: CASSPNQPGTSRNEQFF. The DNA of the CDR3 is TGTGCCAGCTCACCGAACCAACCCGGGACTAGCAGAAATGAGCAGTTCTTC.

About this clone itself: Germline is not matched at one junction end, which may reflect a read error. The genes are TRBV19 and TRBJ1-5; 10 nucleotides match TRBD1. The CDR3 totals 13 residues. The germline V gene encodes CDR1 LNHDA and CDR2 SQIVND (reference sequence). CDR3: CASSKEFGTGERF. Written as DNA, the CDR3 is TGTGCCAGTAGTAAAGAGTTCGGGACAGGGGAACGCTTT.

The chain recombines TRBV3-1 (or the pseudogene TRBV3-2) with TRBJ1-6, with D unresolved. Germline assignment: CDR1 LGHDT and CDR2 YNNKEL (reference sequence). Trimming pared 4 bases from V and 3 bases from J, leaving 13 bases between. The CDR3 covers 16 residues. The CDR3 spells CASSRVRGGYNSPLHF. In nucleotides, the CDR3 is TGTGCCAGCAGCCGGGTCCGTGGAGGCTATAATTCACCCCTCCACTTT.

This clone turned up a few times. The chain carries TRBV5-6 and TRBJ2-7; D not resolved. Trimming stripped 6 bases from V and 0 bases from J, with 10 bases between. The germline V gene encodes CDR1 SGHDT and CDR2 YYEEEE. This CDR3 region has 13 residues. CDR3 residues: CASTYVGSYEQYF. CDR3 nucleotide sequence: TGTGCCAGCACCTACGTTGGCTCCTACGAGCAGTACTTC.

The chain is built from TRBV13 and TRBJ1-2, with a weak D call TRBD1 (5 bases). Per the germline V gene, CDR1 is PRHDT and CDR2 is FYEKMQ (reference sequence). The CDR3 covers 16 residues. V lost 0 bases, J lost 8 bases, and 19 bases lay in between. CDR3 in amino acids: CASSLGSVGGRGGYTF. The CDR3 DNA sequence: TGTGCCAGCAGCTTAGGCTCGGTCGGGGGGAGAGGCGGCTACACCTTC.

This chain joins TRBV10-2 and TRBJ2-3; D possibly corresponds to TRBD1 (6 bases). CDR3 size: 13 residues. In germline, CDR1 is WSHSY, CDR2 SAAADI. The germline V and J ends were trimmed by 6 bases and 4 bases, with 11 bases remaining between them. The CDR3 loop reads CASRTQGPDTQYF. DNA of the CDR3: TGCGCCAGCAGAACACAGGGACCAGATACGCAGTATTTT.

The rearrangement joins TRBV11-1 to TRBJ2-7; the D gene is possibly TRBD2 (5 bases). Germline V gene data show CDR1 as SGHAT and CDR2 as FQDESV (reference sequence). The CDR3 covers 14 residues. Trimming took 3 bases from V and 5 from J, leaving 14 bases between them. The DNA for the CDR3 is TGTGCCAGCAGCTTCGGCCCCAGCGGCCACGAGCAGTACTTC. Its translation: CASSFGPSGHEQYF.

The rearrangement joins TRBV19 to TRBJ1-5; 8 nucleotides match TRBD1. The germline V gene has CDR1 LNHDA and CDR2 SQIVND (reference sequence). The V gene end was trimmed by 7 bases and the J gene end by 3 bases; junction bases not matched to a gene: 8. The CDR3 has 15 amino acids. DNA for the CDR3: TGTGCCAGTAACTCCGACAGGGGTTCCAATCAGCCCCAGCATTTT. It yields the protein CASNSDRGSNQPQHF.

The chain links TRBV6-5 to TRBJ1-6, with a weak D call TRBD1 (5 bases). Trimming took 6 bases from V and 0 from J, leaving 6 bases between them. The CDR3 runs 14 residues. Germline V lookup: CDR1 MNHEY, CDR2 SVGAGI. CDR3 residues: CASRGPSYNSPLHF. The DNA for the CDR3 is TGTGCCAGCAGGGGGCCCTCCTATAATTCACCCCTCCACTTT.

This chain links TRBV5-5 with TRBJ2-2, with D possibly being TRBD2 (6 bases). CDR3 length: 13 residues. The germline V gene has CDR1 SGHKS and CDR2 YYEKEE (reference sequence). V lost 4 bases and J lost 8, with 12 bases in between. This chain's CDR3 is CASSAWTIGELFF. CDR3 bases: TGTGCCAGCAGCGCCTGGACTATAGGGGAGCTGTTTTTT.

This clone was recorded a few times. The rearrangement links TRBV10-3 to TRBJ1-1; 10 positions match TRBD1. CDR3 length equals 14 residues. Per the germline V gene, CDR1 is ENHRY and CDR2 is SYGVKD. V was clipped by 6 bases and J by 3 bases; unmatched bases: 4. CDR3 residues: CAISAGTGDTEAFF. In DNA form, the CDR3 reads TGTGCCATCAGCGCCGGGACAGGGGACACTGAAGCTTTCTTT.

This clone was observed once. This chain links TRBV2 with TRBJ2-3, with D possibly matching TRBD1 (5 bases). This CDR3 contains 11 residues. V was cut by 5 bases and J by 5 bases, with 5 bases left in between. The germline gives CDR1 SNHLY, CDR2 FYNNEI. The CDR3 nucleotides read TGTGCCAGCAGTAGGGGAGATACGCAGTATTTT. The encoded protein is CASSRGDTQYF. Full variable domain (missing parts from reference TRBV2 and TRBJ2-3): EPEVTQTPSHQVTQMGQEVILRCVPISNHLYFYWYRQILGQKVEFLVSFYNNEISEKSEIFDDQFSVERPDGSNFTLKIRSTKLEDSAMYFCASSRGDTQYFGPGTRLTVL.

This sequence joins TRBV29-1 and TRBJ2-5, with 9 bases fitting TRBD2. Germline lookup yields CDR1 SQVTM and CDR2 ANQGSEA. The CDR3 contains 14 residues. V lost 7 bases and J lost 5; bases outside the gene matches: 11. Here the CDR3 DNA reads TGCAGCGCCCGAGCGGGGGGTCGAAGGGAGACCCAGTACTTC. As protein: CSARAGGRRETQYF. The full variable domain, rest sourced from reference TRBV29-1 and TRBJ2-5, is SAVISQKPSRDICQRGTSLTIQCQVDSQVTMMFWYRQQPGQSLTLIATANQGSEATYESGFVIDKFPISRPNLTFSTLTVSNMSPEDSSIYLCSARAGGRRETQYFGPGTRLLVL.

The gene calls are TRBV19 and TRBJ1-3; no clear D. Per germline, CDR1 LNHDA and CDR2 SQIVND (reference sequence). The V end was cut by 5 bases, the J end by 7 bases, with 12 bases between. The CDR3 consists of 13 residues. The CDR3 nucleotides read TGTGCCAGTAGTTCTACAGAGCGGAACACCATATATTTT. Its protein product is CASSSTERNTIYF.

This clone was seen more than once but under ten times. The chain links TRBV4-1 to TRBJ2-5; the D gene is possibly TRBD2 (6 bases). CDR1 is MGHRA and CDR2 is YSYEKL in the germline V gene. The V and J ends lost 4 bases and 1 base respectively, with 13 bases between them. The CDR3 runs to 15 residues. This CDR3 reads CASSRGDSLQETQYF. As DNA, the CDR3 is TGCGCCAGCAGCCGAGGGGACTCACTCCAAGAGACCCAGTACTTC.

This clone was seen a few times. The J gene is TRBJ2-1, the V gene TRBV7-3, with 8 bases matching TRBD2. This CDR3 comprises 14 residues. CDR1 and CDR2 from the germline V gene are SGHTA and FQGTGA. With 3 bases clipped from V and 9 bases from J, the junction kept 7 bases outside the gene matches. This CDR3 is CASSLGLAGVEQFF. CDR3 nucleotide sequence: TGTGCCAGCAGCTTGGGGCTAGCGGGCGTTGAGCAGTTCTTC.

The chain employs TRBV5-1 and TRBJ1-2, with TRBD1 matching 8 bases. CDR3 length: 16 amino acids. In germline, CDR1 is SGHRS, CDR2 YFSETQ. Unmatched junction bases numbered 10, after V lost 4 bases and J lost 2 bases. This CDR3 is CASSQGQDSANYGYTF. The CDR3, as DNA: TGCGCCAGCAGCCAGGGACAGGATAGCGCCAACTATGGCTACACCTTC.

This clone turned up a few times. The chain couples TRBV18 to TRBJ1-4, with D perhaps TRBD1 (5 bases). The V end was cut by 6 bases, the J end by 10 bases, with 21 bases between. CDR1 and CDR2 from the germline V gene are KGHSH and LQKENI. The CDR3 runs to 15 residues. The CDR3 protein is CASSPDSSGVVKLFF. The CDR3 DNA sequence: TGTGCCAGCTCCCCCGACAGTTCGGGGGTGGTAAAACTGTTTTTT.

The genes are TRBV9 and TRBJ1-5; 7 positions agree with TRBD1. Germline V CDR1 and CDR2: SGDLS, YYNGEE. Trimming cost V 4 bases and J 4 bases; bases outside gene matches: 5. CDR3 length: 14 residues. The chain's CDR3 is CASSSGQPNQPQHF. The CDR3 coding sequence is TGTGCCAGCAGCTCGGGACAGCCGAATCAGCCCCAGCATTTT.

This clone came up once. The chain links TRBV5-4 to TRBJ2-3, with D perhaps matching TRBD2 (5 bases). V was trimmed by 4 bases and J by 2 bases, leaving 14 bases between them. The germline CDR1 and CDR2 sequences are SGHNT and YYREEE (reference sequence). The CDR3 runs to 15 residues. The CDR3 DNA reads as TGTGCCAGCAGCCCGGACGGCGGACTCACAGATACGCAGTATTTT. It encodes CASSPDGGLTDTQYF.

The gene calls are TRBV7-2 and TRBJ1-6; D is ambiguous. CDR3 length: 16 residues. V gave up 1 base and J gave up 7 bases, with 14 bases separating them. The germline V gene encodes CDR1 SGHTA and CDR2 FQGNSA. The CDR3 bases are TGTGCCAGCAGCTTAGGGGTTAGGGAGATAAATTCACCCCTCCACTTT. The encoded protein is CASSLGVREINSPLHF.